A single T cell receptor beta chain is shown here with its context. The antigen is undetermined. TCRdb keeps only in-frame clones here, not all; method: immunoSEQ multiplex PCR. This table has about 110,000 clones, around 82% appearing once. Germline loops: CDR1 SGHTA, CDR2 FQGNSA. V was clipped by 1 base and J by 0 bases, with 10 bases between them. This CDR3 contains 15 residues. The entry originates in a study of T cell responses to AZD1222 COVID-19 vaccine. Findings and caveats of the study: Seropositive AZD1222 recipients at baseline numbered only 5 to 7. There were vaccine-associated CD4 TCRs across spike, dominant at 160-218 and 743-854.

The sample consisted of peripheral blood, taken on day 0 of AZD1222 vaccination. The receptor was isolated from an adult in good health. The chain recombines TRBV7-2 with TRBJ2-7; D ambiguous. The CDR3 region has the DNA TGTGCCAGCAGCTTAGGGGGTCTGGACTCCTACGAGCAGTACTTC. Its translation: CASSLGGLDSYEQYF.